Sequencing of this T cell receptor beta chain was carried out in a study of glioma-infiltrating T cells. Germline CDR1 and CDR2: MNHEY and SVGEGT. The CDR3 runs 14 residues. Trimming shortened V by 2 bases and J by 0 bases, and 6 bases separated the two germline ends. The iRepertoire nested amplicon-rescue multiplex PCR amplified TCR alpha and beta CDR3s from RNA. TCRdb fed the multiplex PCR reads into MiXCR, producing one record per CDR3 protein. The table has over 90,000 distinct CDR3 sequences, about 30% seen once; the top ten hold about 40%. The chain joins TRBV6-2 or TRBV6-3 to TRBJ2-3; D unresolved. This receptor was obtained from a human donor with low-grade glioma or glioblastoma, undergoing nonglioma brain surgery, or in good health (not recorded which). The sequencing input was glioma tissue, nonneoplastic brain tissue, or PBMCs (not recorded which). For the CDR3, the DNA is TGTGCCAGCAGTTACGACACTAGCACAGATACGCAGTATTTT. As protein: CASSYDTSTDTQYF.